A selection of T cell receptor beta chains follows, all from one sample in a study of T cell responses to AZD1222 COVID-19 vaccine. The table came from immunoSEQ multiplex PCR; TCRdb's copy has only in-frame clones and leaves some out. The sample lists about 260,000 clones, approximately 93% occurring once. The sequencing used peripheral blood, collected on day 0 of AZD1222 vaccination. Source of these receptors: an adult in good health. CDR3s include the opening cysteine and the closing phenylalanine or tryptophan. A D gene is named only where the DNA matches it firmly. Clone size is not always given. Where it is, it says once, few, many or a class for expanded clones.

d_call j_call clone_size v_call cdr3_nt cdr3_aa
TRBD1 TRBJ1-5 . TRBV6-5 TGTGCCAGCATTTTGACAGGGGATCAGCCCCAGCATTTT CASILTGDQPQHF
. TRBJ2-7 . TRBV2 TGTGCCAGCAGTGAAATCGGGTACGAGCAGTACTTC CASSEIGYEQYF
TRBD1 TRBJ1-1 . TRBV28 TGTGCCAGCAGTTTTCCGGGGGGACAGGCGTTGAACACTGAAGCTTTCTTT CASSFPGGQALNTEAFF
TRBD2 TRBJ2-7 . TRBV7-9 TGTGCCAGCAGCTTTGTAGCGGGACCTGAAGAGCAGTACTTC CASSFVAGPEEQYF
. TRBJ1-1 . TRBV5-1 TGCGCCAGCCGCCTACAGGGTAACACTGAAGCTTTCTTT CASRLQGNTEAFF
. TRBJ2-5 . TRBV7-2 TGTGCCAGCAGCTTAGTCTCGACTCCAGAGACCCAGTACTTC CASSLVSTPETQYF
. TRBJ2-5 . TRBV5-4 TGTGCCAGCAGCTTGGGCGCTAGCTCGGAGACCCAGTACTTC CASSLGASSETQYF
. TRBJ2-1 . TRBV5-6 TGTGCCAGCAGCTTGCCAGGGACGTGGTACAATGAGCAGTTCTTC CASSLPGTWYNEQFF
. TRBJ2-1 . TRBV6-4 TGTGCCAGCAGTGAGAGGCTAGACTACAATGAGCAGTTCTTC CASSERLDYNEQFF
. TRBJ1-2 . TRBV9 TGTGCCAGCAGCGTTAAGGAGGCTAACTATGGCTACACCTTC CASSVKEANYGYTF
. TRBJ1-1 . TRBV5-1 TGCGCCAGCAGCCGTGATGAGCGAACGGCTTTCTTT CASSRDERTAFF
TRBD1 TRBJ1-6 . TRBV4-1 TGCGCCAGCAGCCAAGATCGCGACAGGGTTAATTCACCCCTCCACTTT CASSQDRDRVNSPLHF
TRBD1 TRBJ1-4 . TRBV29-1 TGCAGCGTCTGGACAGGAGGTTCCCCAACTAATGAAAAACTGTTTTTT CSVWTGGSPTNEKLFF
. TRBJ2-7 . TRBV27 TGTGCCAGCAGGGCCGCCTACGAGCAGTACTTC CASRAAYEQYF
. TRBJ1-1 . TRBV7-9 TGTGCCAGCAGCTCTCGGGGGGACACTGAAGCTTTCTTT CASSSRGDTEAFF
. TRBJ1-6 . TRBV5-8 TGTGCCAGCAGCTTGAGTCTCGGCGGCCCATGGTCACCCCTCCACTTT CASSLSLGGPWSPLHF
. TRBJ2-7 . TRBV7-8 TGTGCCAGCAGCTCCCGTAGGGGAAAGGGGTCCTACGAGCAGTACTTC CASSSRRGKGSYEQYF
. TRBJ1-5 . TRBV18 TGTGCCAGCTCACCGACAGATAGCAATCAGCCCCAGCATTTT CASSPTDSNQPQHF
TRBD2 TRBJ2-2 . TRBV7-2 TGTGCCAGCAGCTTACGTGGGCGGGGGGACACCGGGGAGCTGTTTTTT CASSLRGRGDTGELFF
. TRBJ1-3 . TRBV10-3 TGTGCCATCAGGACCACAGGGCTCTCTGGAAACACCATATATTTT CAIRTTGLSGNTIYF
TRBD1 TRBJ2-7 once TRBV19 TGTGCCAGTAGTATATTGGACAGGGGGCCCTACGAGCAGTACTTC CASSILDRGPYEQYF
TRBD1 TRBJ1-2 . TRBV28 TGTGCCAGCACCTCGGGGACAGGGTTGATAAGGGGCTACACCTTC CASTSGTGLIRGYTF
TRBD2 TRBJ2-5 . TRBV10-2 TGCGCCAGCAGTGAGTCGAGGACTAGCGGGATACAAGAGACCCAGTACTTC CASSESRTSGIQETQYF
. TRBJ1-1 . TRBV11-2 TGTGCCAGCAGCCCCCTACAGGGAATGAACACTGAAGCTTTCTTT CASSPLQGMNTEAFF
. TRBJ2-3 . TRBV7-2 TGTGCCAGCAGCTTAAGTGCCGGGACAGATACGCAGTATTTT CASSLSAGTDTQYF
TRBD2 TRBJ2-7 . TRBV13 TGTGCCAGCAGCTTAGCGGTCGGAACGGGACTAGACCTCTACGAGCAGTACTTC CASSLAVGTGLDLYEQYF
. TRBJ2-7 once TRBV27 TGTGCCAGCAGTTTCATACAGGGATACTACGAGCAGTACTTC CASSFIQGYYEQYF
TRBD2 TRBJ2-3 . TRBV7-9 TGTGCCAGCAGCTTAAAAAGACTAGCGGGAACAGATACGCAGTATTTT CASSLKRLAGTDTQYF
. TRBJ1-5 . TRBV2 TGTGCCAGCAGTGTCGCGGGAATCAGCCCCCAGCATTTT CASSVAGISPQHF
TRBD1 TRBJ1-2 . TRBV28 TGTGCCAGCAGTCCTCCGGGACAGAGGATTTTATATGGCTACACCTTC CASSPPGQRILYGYTF
TRBD1 TRBJ1-1 . TRBV7-2 TGTGCCAGCAGCTTAGTAGGCAGGGGGCCCACTGAAGCTTTCTTT CASSLVGRGPTEAFF